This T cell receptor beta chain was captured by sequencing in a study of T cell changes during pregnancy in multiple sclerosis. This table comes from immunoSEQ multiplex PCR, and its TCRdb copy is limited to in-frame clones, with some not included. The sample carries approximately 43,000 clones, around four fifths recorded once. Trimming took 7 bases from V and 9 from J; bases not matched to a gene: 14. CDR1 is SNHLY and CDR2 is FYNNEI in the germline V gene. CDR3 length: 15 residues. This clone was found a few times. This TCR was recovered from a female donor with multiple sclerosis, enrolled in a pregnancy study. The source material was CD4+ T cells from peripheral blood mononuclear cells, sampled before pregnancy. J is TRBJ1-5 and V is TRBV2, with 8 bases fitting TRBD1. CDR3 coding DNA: TGTGCCAGCACTGAGGACAGGGAGGTATATCGGCCCCAGCATTTT. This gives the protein CASTEDREVYRPQHF.